This T cell receptor beta chain came from a study of regulatory T cells in long-lasting Graves disease. Germline CDR1 SGHNT, CDR2 YENEEA. The CDR3 has 16 residues. Trimming removed 0 bases at V and 3 bases at J, with 14 bases between. The time point here: newly diagnosed GD, antithyroid drugs for less than 3 months. Extracted RNA from PBMCs served as the source of the TCR library. This clonotype was counted ten times or more. Assembly of TCR beta libraries relied on iRepertoire HTBI primers together with Arm-PCR of CDR3 regions. Via MiXCR, TCRdb re-called the multiplex PCR reads, giving one row per CDR3 protein. Found here are hundreds of thousands of distinct CDR3 sequences, more than 10% of them singletons; the top ten hold around 9.3%. These data also featured in a second study, about T cells in Graves' hyperthyroidism and ophthalmopathy. As reported in that work: Recently diagnosed hyperthyroidism of less than 2 months' duration affected patients aged 18 to 65. In the blood, most expanded thyroid clonotypes above 0.001 appeared as well.

This chain links TRBV11-3 with TRBJ2-5, with D perhaps matching TRBD1 (5 bases). The source of this sequence is a woman in her 30s with Graves disease. Source: peripheral blood mononuclear cells (PBMCs), taken at new diagnosis, from a patient treated with antithyroid drugs. CDR3 bases: TGTGCCAGCAGCTTAGACAGGCAGGGTCGGGAAGAGACCCAGTACTTC. This codes for CASSLDRQGREETQYF.